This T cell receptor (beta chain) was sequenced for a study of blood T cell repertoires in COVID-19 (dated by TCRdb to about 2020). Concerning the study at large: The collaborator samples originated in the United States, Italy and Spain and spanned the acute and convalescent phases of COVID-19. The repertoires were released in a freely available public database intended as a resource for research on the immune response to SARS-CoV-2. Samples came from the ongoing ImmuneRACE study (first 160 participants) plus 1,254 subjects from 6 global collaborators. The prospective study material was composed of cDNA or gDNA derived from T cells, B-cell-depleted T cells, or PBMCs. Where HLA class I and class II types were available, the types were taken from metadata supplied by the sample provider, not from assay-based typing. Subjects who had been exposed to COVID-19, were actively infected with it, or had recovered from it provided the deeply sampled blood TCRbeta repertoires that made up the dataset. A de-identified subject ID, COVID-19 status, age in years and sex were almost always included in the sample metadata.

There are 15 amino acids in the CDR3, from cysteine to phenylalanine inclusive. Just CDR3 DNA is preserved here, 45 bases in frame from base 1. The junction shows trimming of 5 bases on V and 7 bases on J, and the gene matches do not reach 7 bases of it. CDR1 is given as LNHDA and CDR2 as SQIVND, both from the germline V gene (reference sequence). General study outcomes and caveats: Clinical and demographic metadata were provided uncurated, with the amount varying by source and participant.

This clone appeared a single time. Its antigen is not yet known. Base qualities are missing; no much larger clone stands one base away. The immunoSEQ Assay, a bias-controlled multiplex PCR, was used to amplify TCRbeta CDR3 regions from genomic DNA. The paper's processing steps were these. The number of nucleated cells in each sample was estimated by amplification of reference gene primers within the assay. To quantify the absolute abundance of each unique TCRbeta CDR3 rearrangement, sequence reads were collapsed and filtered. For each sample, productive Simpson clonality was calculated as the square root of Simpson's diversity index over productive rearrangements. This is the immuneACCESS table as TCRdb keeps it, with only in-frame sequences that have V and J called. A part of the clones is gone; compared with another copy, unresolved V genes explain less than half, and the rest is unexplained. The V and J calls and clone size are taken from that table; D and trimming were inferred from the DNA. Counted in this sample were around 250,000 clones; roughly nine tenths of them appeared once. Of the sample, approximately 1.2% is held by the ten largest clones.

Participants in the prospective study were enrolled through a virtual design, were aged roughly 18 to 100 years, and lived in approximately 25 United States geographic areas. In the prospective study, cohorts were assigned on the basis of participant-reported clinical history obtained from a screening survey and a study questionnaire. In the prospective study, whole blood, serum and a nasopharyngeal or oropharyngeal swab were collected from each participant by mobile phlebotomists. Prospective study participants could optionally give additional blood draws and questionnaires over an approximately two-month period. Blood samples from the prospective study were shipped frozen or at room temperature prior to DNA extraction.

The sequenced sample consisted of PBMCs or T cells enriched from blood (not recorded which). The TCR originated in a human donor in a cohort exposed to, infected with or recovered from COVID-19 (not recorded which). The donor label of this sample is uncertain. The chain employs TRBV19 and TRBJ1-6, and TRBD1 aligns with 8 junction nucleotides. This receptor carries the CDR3 CASSPQGAKNSPLHF. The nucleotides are TGTGCCAGTAGTCCCCAGGGGGCGAAGAATTCACCCCTCCACTTT.